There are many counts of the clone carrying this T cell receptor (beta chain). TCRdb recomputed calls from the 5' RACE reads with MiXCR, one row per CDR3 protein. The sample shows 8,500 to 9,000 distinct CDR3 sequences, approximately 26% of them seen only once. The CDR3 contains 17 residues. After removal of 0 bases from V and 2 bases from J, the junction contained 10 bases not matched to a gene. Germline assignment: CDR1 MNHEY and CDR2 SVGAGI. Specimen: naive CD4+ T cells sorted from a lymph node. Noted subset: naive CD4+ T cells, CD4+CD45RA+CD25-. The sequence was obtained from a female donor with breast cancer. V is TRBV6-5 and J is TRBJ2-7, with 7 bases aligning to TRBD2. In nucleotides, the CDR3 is TGTGCCAGCAGTTACTCTGGATGGGGGGGGGGGGCCTACGAGCAGTACTTC. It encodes CASSYSGWGGGAYEQYF.